These 27 T cell receptor beta chains were sequenced from one sample in a study of coeliac disease. Profiling relied on immunoSEQ multiplex PCR, and the TCRdb table lists in-frame clones only, not all of them. The sample includes about 1,700 clones, 65% to 85% of them seen just once. Sequencing was done on a sample of lymphocytes from the gut lamina propria. The receptor source for this set is a human donor without celiac disease.

J is TRBJ2-1 and V is TRBV30; a possible D gene is TRBD2 (6 bases). The V gene's germline CDR1 is GTSNPN and CDR2 SVGIG (reference sequence). This CDR3 spans 13 amino acids. Trimming took off 1 base at V and 8 bases at J, with 12 bases between the two ends. CDR3 amino acids: CAWSDLASHEQFF. CDR3 sequence (DNA): TGTGCCTGGAGTGATCTAGCGTCCCATGAGCAGTTCTTC.

Here the CDR3 DNA reads TGTGCCAGCAGAGTAGCAGGGGTGAACACTGAAGCTTTCTTT. Its translation is CASRVAGVNTEAFF. This rearrangement joins TRBV27 to TRBJ1-1, with D possibly TRBD1 on 6 matching bases. This CDR3 contains 14 residues. CDR1 and CDR2 from the germline V gene are MNHEY and SMNVEV (reference sequence). V lost 6 bases, J lost 0 bases, and 11 bases lay in between.

The chain joins TRBV28 to TRBJ1-1; D is undetermined. Germline loops: CDR1 MDHEN, CDR2 SYDVKM. V was clipped by 3 bases and J by 5 bases, with 13 bases between them. There are 14 residues in the CDR3. The CDR3 reads CASSLGGVVTEAFF. In nucleotides, the CDR3 is TGTGCCAGCAGTTTGGGCGGGGTGGTGACTGAAGCTTTCTTT.

This chain joins TRBV9 and TRBJ1-5, with no clear D. Between the trimmed V and J ends, which lost 0 bases and 0 bases, there was a span of 7 bases. The CDR3 totals 15 residues. Per germline, CDR1 SGDLS and CDR2 YYNGEE. This CDR3 reads CASSVGQFSNQPQHF. The DNA of the CDR3 is TGTGCCAGCAGCGTAGGGCAGTTTAGCAATCAGCCCCAGCATTTT.

The chain carries TRBV5-4 and TRBJ1-1; no clear D. The V end lost 4 bases, the J end lost 1 base, and 14 bases lay between the germline ends. This CDR3 region has 15 residues. Germline CDR1 SGHNT, CDR2 YYREEE (reference sequence). CDR3 sequence (DNA): TGTGCCAGCAGCCCCGAGGTCGGGAAGAACACTGAAGCTTTCTTT. This gives the protein CASSPEVGKNTEAFF.

V gene TRBV28 combines with J gene TRBJ2-5; D is ambiguous. Germline values: CDR1 MDHEN, CDR2 SYDVKM. This CDR3 has 13 residues. Trimming stripped 2 bases from V and 3 bases from J, with 7 bases between. CDR3 amino acids: CASSLAEEETQYF. The CDR3 coding sequence is TGTGCCAGCAGTTTAGCAGAGGAAGAGACCCAGTACTTC.

The chain links TRBV7-2 to TRBJ1-4; tentatively, D is TRBD1 (6 bases). CDR1 SGHTA and CDR2 FQGNSA come from the germline V gene. The ends were cut back, 5 bases at V and 4 bases at J, with 14 bases in the middle. The CDR3 has 15 amino acids. CDR3 sequence (DNA): TGTGCCAGCAGCCCCAGGGGTTACGGTAATGAAAAACTGTTTTTT. Its protein product is CASSPRGYGNEKLFF.

The gene calls are TRBV7-6 and TRBJ1-3; maybe TRBD1 (6 bases). V dropped 2 bases and J dropped 0 bases, with 8 bases sitting between them. Looked up from germline, CDR1 is SGHVS and CDR2 is FNYEAQ. CDR3 size: 15 residues. CDR3 sequence: CASSLSRGSGNTIYF. Here the CDR3 DNA reads TGTGCCAGCAGCTTAAGCAGGGGCTCTGGAAACACCATATATTTT.

The rearrangement links TRBV6-4 to TRBJ1-2; no reliable D call. Per germline, CDR1 MRHNA and CDR2 SNTAGT. Trimming took 5 bases from V and 4 from J, leaving 20 bases between them. The CDR3 consists of 16 residues. The CDR3 region is CASSTVLSRKTYGYTF. The CDR3 nucleotides are TGTGCCAGCAGTACAGTGCTCTCACGAAAGACCTATGGCTACACCTTC.

The chain couples TRBV7-3 to TRBJ1-2; the match to TRBD1 covers 9 bases. CDR1 and CDR2 (germline): SGHTA, FQGTGA. V shed 5 bases, J shed 7 bases, and the junction held 11 bases outside the gene matches. The CDR3 consists of 15 residues. CDR3 residues: CASSKPDRGRAGYTF. The CDR3 DNA is TGTGCCAGCAGCAAACCGGACAGGGGAAGAGCTGGCTACACCTTC.

The chain employs TRBV5-6 and TRBJ1-1, with D perhaps matching TRBD1 (5 bases). This CDR3 is built from 16 residues. Trimming shortened V by 1 base and J by 4 bases, and 17 bases separated the two germline ends. The germline V gene has CDR1 SGHDT and CDR2 YYEEEE. The CDR3 spells CASSLSRASWGTEAFF. The CDR3 DNA reads as TGTGCCAGCAGCTTGAGCAGGGCCTCCTGGGGCACTGAAGCTTTCTTT.

V gene TRBV7-3 combines with J gene TRBJ2-1; TRBD2 matches 14 bases. V lost 4 bases, J lost 0 bases, and 8 bases stayed unmatched. The CDR3 is 19 residues long. CDR1 is SGHTA and CDR2 is FQGTGA in the germline V gene. As DNA, the CDR3 is TGTGCCAGCAGCTCTTCCCCTGGGACTAGCGGGAGCTCCTACAATGAGCAGTTCTTC. This gives the protein CASSSSPGTSGSSYNEQFF.

This chain connects TRBV6-5 to TRBJ2-7; 7 bases are shared with TRBD1. The junction had 7 bases not matched to a gene; V was cut back by 11 bases and J by 3 bases. The CDR3 has 12 residues. Germline CDR1 MNHEY, CDR2 SVGAGI. CDR3 residues: CACAGTVYEQYF. As DNA, the CDR3 is TGTGCCTGCGCCGGGACAGTCTACGAGCAGTACTTC.

V usage is TRBV4-3 and J usage is TRBJ2-7, with 7 bases lining up with TRBD2. This CDR3 has 16 amino acids. CDR1 and CDR2 (germline): LGHNA, YSLEER. V was clipped by 1 base and J by 0 bases; unmatched bases: 6. DNA of the CDR3: TGCGCCAGCAGCCAAGTGGGAGGGGCCCTCTCCTACGAGCAGTACTTC. Translating gives CASSQVGGALSYEQYF.

The rearrangement links TRBV11-2 to TRBJ1-2, with 8 bases lining up with TRBD1. The V and J ends lost 2 bases and 0 bases, in that order; junction bases with no gene match: 11. CDR3 length: 18 amino acids. The germline V gene encodes CDR1 SGHAT and CDR2 FQNNGV. The CDR3 DNA reads as TGTGCCAGCAGCTTACCCGGGACAGGCGATATTTCTAACTATGGCTACACCTTC. Translation: CASSLPGTGDISNYGYTF.

The chain is built from TRBV4-1 and TRBJ2-2; 10 bases match TRBD1. V shed 5 bases and J 7 bases; nucleotides not matched to a gene: 4. Germline CDR1 MGHRA, CDR2 YSYEKL. This CDR3 has 14 amino acids. The DNA for the CDR3 is TGCGCCAGCAGCGTGGGACAGGGGATCGGGGAGCTGTTTTTT. It translates to CASSVGQGIGELFF.

This clone came up a few times. V is TRBV28 and J is TRBJ2-7; TRBD2 agrees at 9 bases. The germline gives CDR1 MDHEN, CDR2 SYDVKM. The length of the CDR3 is 16 residues. After removal of 6 bases from V and 2 bases from J, the junction contained 11 bases not matched to a gene. The CDR3 sequence: CASRISSGSGTYEQYF. Here the CDR3 DNA reads TGTGCCAGCAGAATCAGTAGCGGGAGTGGGACCTACGAGCAGTACTTC.

This clone was seen only once. The gene calls are TRBV4-2 and TRBJ2-5, with TRBD2 as a possible D gene (7 bases). The germline CDR1 and CDR2 sequences are LGHNA and YNFKEQ. Trimming cost V 4 bases and J 5 bases, with 14 bases left between them. CDR3 length: 14 amino acids. The CDR3 nucleotides read TGTGCCAGCAGCCGGGGGGGGCCGGAGGAGACCCAGTACTTC. This sequence encodes CASSRGGPEETQYF.

The chain carries TRBV6-6 and TRBJ2-7, with TRBD1 identical over 7 bases. The J segment lost 0 bases and the V segment lost 7 bases, leaving 3 bases of the junction unmatched. The CDR3 runs 13 residues. The V gene's germline CDR1 is MNHNY and CDR2 SVGAGI (reference sequence). This CDR3 is CASKGQFSYEQYF. The CDR3 DNA is TGTGCCAGCAAGGGACAGTTCTCCTACGAGCAGTACTTC.

There are a few counts of this clone. The CDR3 is CASSTFGGEQYF. The CDR3 nucleotides are TGCGCCAGCAGCACTTTCGGGGGCGAGCAGTACTTC. The rearrangement links TRBV5-1 to TRBJ2-7; D is perhaps TRBD2 (6 bases). Trimming took off 4 bases at V and 6 bases at J, with 11 bases between the two ends. Germline lookup yields CDR1 SGHRS and CDR2 YFSETQ. The CDR3 is 12 amino acids.

This clone was observed a single time. The genes are TRBV19 and TRBJ1-1; no firm D call. Germline lookup yields CDR1 LNHDA and CDR2 SQIVND (reference sequence). Trimming left V 6 bases short and J 2 bases short, with 13 bases between. The CDR3 length is 14 residues. CDR3: CASRALRENTEAFF. As DNA, the CDR3 is TGTGCCAGTAGAGCCCTCCGGGAAAACACTGAAGCTTTCTTT. Full variable domain (remainder filled in from reference TRBV19 and TRBJ1-1): DGGITQSPKYLFRKEGQNVTLSCEQNLNHDAMYWYRQDPGQGLRLIYYSQIVNDFQKGDIAEGYSVSREKKESFPLTVTSAQKNPTAFYLCASRALRENTEAFFGQGTRLTVV.

The gene calls are TRBV7-6 and TRBJ2-7; a possible D gene is TRBD2 (6 bases). V was shortened by 5 bases and J by 0 bases, with 11 bases between the two germline ends. CDR1 SGHVS and CDR2 FNYEAQ come from the germline V gene. There are 14 residues in the CDR3. The CDR3 nucleotides are TGTGCCAGCAGCCCCGGAGGGAGCTCCTACGAGCAGTACTTC. It translates to CASSPGGSSYEQYF.

V and J are TRBV6-6 and TRBJ2-2; the match to TRBD1 covers 9 bases. CDR1 is MNHNY and CDR2 is SVGAGI in the germline V gene (reference sequence). CDR3 length: 16 residues. The trim removed 5 bases at V and 8 bases at J, leaving 12 bases unmatched. The CDR3 here is CASSPKGQGSSGELFF. In DNA form, the CDR3 reads TGTGCCAGCAGTCCCAAGGGACAGGGATCGTCGGGGGAGCTGTTTTTT.

The CDR3, as DNA: TGCGCCAGCAGCCAAGATCCAGGGGCCACAGATACGCAGTATTTT. This sequence encodes CASSQDPGATDTQYF. V is TRBV4-3 and J is TRBJ2-3; D might be TRBD1 (6 bases). In germline, CDR1 is LGHNA, CDR2 YSLEER. Between the trimmed V and J ends, which lost 0 bases and 2 bases, there was a span of 9 bases. This CDR3 contains 15 residues.

The rearrangement uses TRBV2 and TRBJ2-1; D is unclear. V was trimmed by 3 bases and J by 7 bases, leaving 13 bases between them. CDR1 is SNHLY, CDR2 FYNNEI, per germline. This CDR3 has 14 amino acids. This chain's CDR3 is CASSDGAVGNEQFF. The CDR3 DNA reads TGTGCCAGCAGTGATGGAGCTGTCGGGAATGAGCAGTTCTTC.

This chain connects TRBV6-6 to TRBJ2-3; D might be TRBD2 (6 bases). CDR3 length: 15 amino acids. V was shortened by 5 bases and J by 3 bases, with 15 bases between the two germline ends. Germline lookup yields CDR1 MNHNY and CDR2 SVGAGI (reference sequence). CDR3 in amino acids: CASSVGGRETDTQYF. CDR3 in DNA: TGTGCCAGCAGTGTGGGCGGGCGGGAAACAGATACGCAGTATTTT.

The V call is TRBV18, the J call TRBJ2-5; D remains ambiguous. The CDR3 extends over 14 amino acids. V shed 4 bases and J shed 0 bases, with 9 bases lying between them. CDR1 is KGHSH, CDR2 LQKENI, per germline. The CDR3 here is CASSQLRYQETQYF. DNA for the CDR3: TGTGCCAGCTCACAACTAAGGTACCAAGAGACCCAGTACTTC.